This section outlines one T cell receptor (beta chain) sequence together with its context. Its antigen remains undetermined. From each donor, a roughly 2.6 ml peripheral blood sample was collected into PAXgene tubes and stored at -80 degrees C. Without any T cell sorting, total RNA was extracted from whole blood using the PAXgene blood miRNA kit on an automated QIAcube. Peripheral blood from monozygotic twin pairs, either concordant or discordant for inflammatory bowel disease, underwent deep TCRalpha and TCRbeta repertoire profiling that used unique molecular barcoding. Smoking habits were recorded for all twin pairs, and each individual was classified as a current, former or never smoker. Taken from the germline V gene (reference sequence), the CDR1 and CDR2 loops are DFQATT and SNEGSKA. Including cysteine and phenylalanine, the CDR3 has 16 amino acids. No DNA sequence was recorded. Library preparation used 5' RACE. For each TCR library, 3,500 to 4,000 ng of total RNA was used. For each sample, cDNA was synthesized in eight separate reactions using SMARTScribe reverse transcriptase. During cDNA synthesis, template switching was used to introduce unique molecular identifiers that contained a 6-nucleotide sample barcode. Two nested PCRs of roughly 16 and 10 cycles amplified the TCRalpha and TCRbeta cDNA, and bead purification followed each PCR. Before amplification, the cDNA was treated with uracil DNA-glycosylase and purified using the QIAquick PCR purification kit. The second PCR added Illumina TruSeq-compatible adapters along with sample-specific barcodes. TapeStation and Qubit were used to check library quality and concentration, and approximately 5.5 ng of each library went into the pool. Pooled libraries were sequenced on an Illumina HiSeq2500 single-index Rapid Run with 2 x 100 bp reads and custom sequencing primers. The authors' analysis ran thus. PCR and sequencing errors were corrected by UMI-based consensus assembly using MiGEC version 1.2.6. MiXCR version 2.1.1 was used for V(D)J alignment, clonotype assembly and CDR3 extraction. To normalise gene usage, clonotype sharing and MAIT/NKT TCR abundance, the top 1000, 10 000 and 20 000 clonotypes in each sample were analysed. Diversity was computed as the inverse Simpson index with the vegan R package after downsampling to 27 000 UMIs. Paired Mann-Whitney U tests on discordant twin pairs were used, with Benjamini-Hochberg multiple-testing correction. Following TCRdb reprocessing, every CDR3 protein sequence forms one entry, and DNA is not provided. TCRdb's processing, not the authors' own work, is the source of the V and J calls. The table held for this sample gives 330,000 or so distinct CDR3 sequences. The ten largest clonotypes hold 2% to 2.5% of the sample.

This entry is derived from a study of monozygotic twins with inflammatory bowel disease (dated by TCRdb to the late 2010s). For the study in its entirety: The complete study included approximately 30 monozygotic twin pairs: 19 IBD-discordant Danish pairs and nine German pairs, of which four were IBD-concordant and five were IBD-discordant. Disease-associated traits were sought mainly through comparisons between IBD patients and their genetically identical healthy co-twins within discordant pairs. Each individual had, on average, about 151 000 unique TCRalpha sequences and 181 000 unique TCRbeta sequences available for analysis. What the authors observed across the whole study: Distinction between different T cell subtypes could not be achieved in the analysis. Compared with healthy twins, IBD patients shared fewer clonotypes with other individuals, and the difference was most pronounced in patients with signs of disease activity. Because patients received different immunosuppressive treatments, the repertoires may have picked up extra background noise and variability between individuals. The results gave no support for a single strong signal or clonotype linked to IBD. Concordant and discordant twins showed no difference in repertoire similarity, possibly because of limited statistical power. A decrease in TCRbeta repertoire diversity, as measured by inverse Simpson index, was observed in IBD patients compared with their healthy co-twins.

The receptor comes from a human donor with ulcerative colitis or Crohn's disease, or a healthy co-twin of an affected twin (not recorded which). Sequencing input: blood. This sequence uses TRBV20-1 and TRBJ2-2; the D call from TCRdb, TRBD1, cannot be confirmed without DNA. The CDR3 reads CSARESGAGGAGELFF.